This TCR beta chain is from a study of response to subunit inactivated influenza vaccine. The junction had 9 bases not matched to a gene; V was cut back by 0 bases and J by 6 bases. This CDR3 has 17 amino acids. Germline loops: CDR1 LGHDT, CDR2 YNNKEL (reference sequence). MiXCR was run by TCRdb on the RT-PCR reads, yielding one entry per CDR3 protein. There are roughly 620,000 distinct CDR3 sequences in the sample; about 11% occur only once, and approximately 10% lies in the top ten. These data were likewise used in another study, on T cells expressing NK-cell markers. That study adds: TCR beta cDNA was made by 5'RACE template switching with UMIs.

The sequencing used PBMCs from blood, collected on the day of vaccination. V usage is TRBV3-1 and J usage is TRBJ2-1; 9 bases map to TRBD2. This TCR derives from a man in his fifties or sixties who received an inactivated influenza vaccine. CDR3 region: CASSQDNRGRGINEQFF. The CDR3 nucleotides are TGTGCCAGCAGCCAAGATAATCGCGGGAGGGGTATCAATGAGCAGTTCTTC.